The clone carrying this T cell receptor beta chain has a single count. This PCR relied on a set of 60 Vbeta primers and 13 Jbeta primers. Only in-frame clones appear in the TCRdb table, and some are missing; sequencing was by immunoSEQ multiplex PCR. The top ten clones hold around 1.9% of a sample with roughly 100,000 clones, approximately 74% of them seen once. The record originates from a study of cytomegalovirus exposure and HLA in healthy donors. The CDR3 is made up of 15 amino acids. Germline loops: CDR1 SGDLS, CDR2 YYNGEE. J gave up 2 bases and V 3 bases, and 5 bases lay outside the gene matches.

The clonotype comes from a woman aged 40 to 50 in good health and CMV-seronegative. V and J are TRBV9 and TRBJ1-2; 9 bases align to TRBD1. Sequenced sample: PBMCs. The CDR3 region is CASSAGDRANYGYTF. CDR3 nucleotides: TGTGCCAGCAGCGCAGGGGACAGGGCGAACTATGGCTACACCTTC.